This TCR beta chain is from a study of CD8+CD57+ T cells in acquired aplastic anemia. Template material for TCR beta VDJ and CDR3 profiling consisted of genomic DNA. A single record per CDR3 protein comes from TCRdb applying MiXCR to the reads. The data show fewer than 200,000 distinct CDR3 sequences, with around 45% seen just once and under 1.2% held by the top ten. CDR1 is SGHTA and CDR2 is FQGNSA in the germline V gene. The length of the CDR3 is 15 residues. The junction had 7 bases not matched to a gene; V was cut back by 4 bases and J by 2 bases. The V and J genes are TRBV7-2 and TRBJ1-2; 7 nucleotides match TRBD1. Sequencing used sorted CD4+, CD8+, or CD8+CD57+ T cells (not recorded which) from PBMCs. The clonotype originates from a human donor in good health. CDR3 coding DNA: TGTGCCAGCAGCTCGACCGGACAGGAGAACTATGGCTACACCTTC. Its protein is CASSSTGQENYGYTF.